The rows below give T cell receptor beta chains drawn from one sample of a study of cytomegalovirus exposure and HLA in healthy donors. Some clones are missing from TCRdb's copy, which holds only in-frame ones; the method was immunoSEQ multiplex PCR. Of 90,000 to 110,000 clones listed, roughly three quarters are singletons. Input material: PBMCs. These receptors were obtained from a man aged 35-49 years in good health and CMV-seronegative. The CDR3 runs from the conserved cysteine through the conserved F or W. Fields, in order: clone size, V gene, J gene, D gene, CDR3 length, CDR3 protein, CDR3 DNA. The D gene is left open where the match is weak. For some rows the clone size is stated as once, few or many, or as a class when expanded; others skip it.

clone_size: .; v_call: TRBV25-1; j_call: TRBJ1-2; d_call: TRBD1; cdr3_length: 16; cdr3_aa: CASSGPRDSGHYGYTF; cdr3_nt: TGTGCCAGCAGTGGCCCTCGGGACAGCGGTCACTATGGCTACACCTTC
clone_size: few; v_call: TRBV18; j_call: TRBJ2-7; d_call: TRBD2; cdr3_length: 17; cdr3_aa: CASSPPELAGSSYEQYF; cdr3_nt: TGTGCCAGCTCACCACCGGAACTAGCGGGCAGCTCCTACGAGCAGTACTTC
clone_size: .; v_call: TRBV4-3; j_call: TRBJ2-7; d_call: TRBD1; cdr3_length: 14; cdr3_aa: CASSQRTGTYEQYF; cdr3_nt: TGCGCCAGCAGCCAACGGACAGGCACCTACGAGCAGTACTTC
clone_size: few; v_call: TRBV14; j_call: TRBJ2-3; d_call: TRBD2; cdr3_length: 17; cdr3_aa: CASSHRGTSLSRDTQYF; cdr3_nt: TGTGCCAGCAGCCACCGAGGGACTAGCCTAAGTAGGGATACGCAGTATTTT
clone_size: .; v_call: TRBV7-2; j_call: TRBJ1-2; d_call: .; cdr3_length: 13; cdr3_aa: CASSLALQEGYTF; cdr3_nt: TGTGCCAGCAGCTTAGCGCTACAGGAGGGCTACACCTTC
clone_size: .; v_call: TRBV18; j_call: TRBJ1-3; d_call: .; cdr3_length: 16; cdr3_aa: CASSPRESDRGNTIYF; cdr3_nt: TGTGCCAGCTCACCACGGGAGTCCGACCGGGGAAACACCATATATTTT
clone_size: few; v_call: TRBV6-5; j_call: TRBJ2-1; d_call: .; cdr3_length: 13; cdr3_aa: CASRITVLREQFF; cdr3_nt: TGTGCCAGCAGGATAACAGTATTGCGTGAGCAGTTCTTC
clone_size: .; v_call: TRBV7-9; j_call: TRBJ2-7; d_call: .; cdr3_length: 12; cdr3_aa: CSSSSTGSEQYF; cdr3_nt: TGTTCCAGCAGCTCTACAGGGAGCGAGCAGTACTTC
clone_size: .; v_call: TRBV2; j_call: TRBJ2-4; d_call: .; cdr3_length: 14; cdr3_aa: CASSESRSGDIQYF; cdr3_nt: TGTGCCAGCAGTGAGTCCCGATCGGGGGACATTCAGTACTTC
clone_size: .; v_call: TRBV29-1; j_call: TRBJ1-1; d_call: TRBD1; cdr3_length: 12; cdr3_aa: CSVDRDRGLAFF; cdr3_nt: TGCAGCGTGGACAGGGACAGGGGTCTTGCTTTCTTT
clone_size: .; v_call: TRBV2; j_call: TRBJ1-2; d_call: .; cdr3_length: 19; cdr3_aa: CASSGFGITDVTLNYGYTF; cdr3_nt: TGTGCCAGCAGCGGCTTTGGAATTACAGATGTTACTCTAAACTATGGCTACACCTTC
clone_size: .; v_call: TRBV5-8; j_call: TRBJ2-4; d_call: TRBD1; cdr3_length: 13; cdr3_aa: CASSRDREGIQYF; cdr3_nt: TGTGCCAGCAGCAGGGACAGGGAAGGCATTCAGTACTTC
clone_size: .; v_call: TRBV9; j_call: TRBJ2-1; d_call: TRBD1; cdr3_length: 16; cdr3_aa: CASSIWTGGGRNEQFF; cdr3_nt: TGTGCCAGCAGCATATGGACAGGGGGGGGGAGGAATGAGCAGTTCTTC
clone_size: .; v_call: TRBV7-8; j_call: TRBJ1-5; d_call: TRBD1; cdr3_length: 16; cdr3_aa: CASSPGTGDSNQPQHF; cdr3_nt: TGTGCCAGCAGCCCAGGGACAGGGGATAGCAATCAGCCCCAGCATTTT
clone_size: .; v_call: TRBV6-1; j_call: TRBJ2-2; d_call: .; cdr3_length: 16; cdr3_aa: CASSERGILIPGELFF; cdr3_nt: TGTGCCAGCAGTGAACGGGGGATATTAATACCGGGGGAGCTGTTTTTT
clone_size: .; v_call: TRBV4-1; j_call: TRBJ1-1; d_call: .; cdr3_length: 17; cdr3_aa: CASSQGGQVAMNTEAFF; cdr3_nt: TGCGCCAGCAGCCAAGGGGGGCAGGTGGCCATGAACACTGAAGCTTTCTTT
clone_size: .; v_call: TRBV15; j_call: TRBJ2-7; d_call: .; cdr3_length: 15; cdr3_aa: CATSRDRGSSYEQYF; cdr3_nt: TGTGCCACCAGCAGGGATAGAGGGAGCTCCTACGAGCAGTACTTC
clone_size: .; v_call: TRBV27; j_call: TRBJ2-3; d_call: TRBD1; cdr3_length: 16; cdr3_aa: CASSFRGTGRTDTQYF; cdr3_nt: TGTGCCAGCAGTTTCCGGGGGACAGGGAGAACAGATACGCAGTATTTT
clone_size: .; v_call: TRBV18; j_call: TRBJ2-1; d_call: .; cdr3_length: 15; cdr3_aa: CASSPAGLSYNEQFF; cdr3_nt: TGTGCCAGCTCACCGGCGGGGTTATCCTACAATGAGCAGTTCTTC
clone_size: .; v_call: TRBV18; j_call: TRBJ2-7; d_call: .; cdr3_length: 13; cdr3_aa: CASSPRGDYEQYF; cdr3_nt: TGTGCCAGCTCACCCCGGGGAGACTACGAGCAGTACTTC
clone_size: .; v_call: TRBV5-5; j_call: TRBJ1-5; d_call: TRBD1; cdr3_length: 14; cdr3_aa: CASSFGQVNQPQHF; cdr3_nt: TGTGCCAGCAGCTTCGGACAGGTCAATCAGCCCCAGCATTTT
clone_size: .; v_call: TRBV5-1; j_call: TRBJ1-4; d_call: .; cdr3_length: 13; cdr3_aa: CASRGAGAEKLFF; cdr3_nt: TGCGCCAGCAGGGGGGCAGGGGCGGAAAAACTGTTTTTT
clone_size: .; v_call: TRBV10-1; j_call: TRBJ1-3; d_call: .; cdr3_length: 12; cdr3_aa: CASSVSGNTIYF; cdr3_nt: TGCGCCAGCAGTGTTTCAGGAAACACCATATATTTT
clone_size: .; v_call: TRBV5-1; j_call: TRBJ2-5; d_call: TRBD1; cdr3_length: 15; cdr3_aa: CASSSGTGALETQYF; cdr3_nt: TGCGCCAGCAGCTCGGGGACAGGGGCGCTTGAGACCCAGTACTTC
clone_size: .; v_call: TRBV9; j_call: TRBJ2-5; d_call: .; cdr3_length: 18; cdr3_aa: CASSVGLTGDGGEKTQYF; cdr3_nt: TGTGCCAGCAGCGTAGGTCTAACAGGGGACGGGGGGGAGAAGACCCAGTACTTC
clone_size: .; v_call: TRBV2; j_call: TRBJ2-7; d_call: TRBD2; cdr3_length: 14; cdr3_aa: CASKRTREAYEQYF; cdr3_nt: TGTGCCAGCAAAAGGACTAGGGAAGCCTACGAGCAGTACTTC
clone_size: .; v_call: TRBV4-1; j_call: TRBJ2-2; d_call: TRBD1; cdr3_length: 16; cdr3_aa: CASSQDQTGFTGELFF; cdr3_nt: TGCGCCAGCAGCCAAGATCAGACAGGGTTTACCGGGGAGCTGTTTTTT